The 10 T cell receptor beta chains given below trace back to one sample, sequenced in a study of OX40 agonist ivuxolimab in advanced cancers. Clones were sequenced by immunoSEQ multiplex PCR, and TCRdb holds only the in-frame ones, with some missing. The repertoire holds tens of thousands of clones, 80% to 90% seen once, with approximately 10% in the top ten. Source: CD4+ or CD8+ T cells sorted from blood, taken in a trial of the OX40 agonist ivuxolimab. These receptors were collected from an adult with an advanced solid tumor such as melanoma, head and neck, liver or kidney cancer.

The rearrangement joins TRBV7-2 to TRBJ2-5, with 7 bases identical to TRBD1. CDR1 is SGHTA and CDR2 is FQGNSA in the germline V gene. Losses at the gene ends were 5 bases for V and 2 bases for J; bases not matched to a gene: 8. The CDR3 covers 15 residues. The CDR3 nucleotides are TGTGCCAGCAGCACCCGGGACAGCATACAAGAGACCCAGTACTTC. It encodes CASSTRDSIQETQYF.

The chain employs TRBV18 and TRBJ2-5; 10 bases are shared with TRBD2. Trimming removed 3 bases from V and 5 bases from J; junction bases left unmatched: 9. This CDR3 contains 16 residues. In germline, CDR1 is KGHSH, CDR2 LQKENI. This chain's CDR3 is CASSPGLASGIETQYF. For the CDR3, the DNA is TGTGCCAGCTCACCGGGACTAGCGTCTGGTATTGAGACCCAGTACTTC.

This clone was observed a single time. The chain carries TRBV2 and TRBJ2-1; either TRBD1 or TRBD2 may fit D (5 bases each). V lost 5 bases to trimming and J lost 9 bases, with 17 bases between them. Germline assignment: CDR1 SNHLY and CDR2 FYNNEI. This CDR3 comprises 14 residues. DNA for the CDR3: TGTGCCAGCAGTTTTTCAAAGGGGAGAGGTGAGCAGTTCTTC. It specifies CASSFSKGRGEQFF. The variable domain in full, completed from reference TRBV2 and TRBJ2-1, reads EPEVTQTPSHQVTQMGQEVILRCVPISNHLYFYWYRQILGQKVEFLVSFYNNEISEKSEIFDDQFSVERPDGSNFTLKIRSTKLEDSAMYFCASSFSKGRGEQFFGPGTRLTVL.

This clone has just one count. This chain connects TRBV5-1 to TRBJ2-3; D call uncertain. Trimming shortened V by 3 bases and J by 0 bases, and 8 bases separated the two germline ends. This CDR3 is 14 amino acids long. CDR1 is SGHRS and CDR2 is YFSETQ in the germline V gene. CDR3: CASSSISSTDTQYF. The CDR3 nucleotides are TGCGCCAGCAGCTCCATATCTAGCACAGATACGCAGTATTTT.

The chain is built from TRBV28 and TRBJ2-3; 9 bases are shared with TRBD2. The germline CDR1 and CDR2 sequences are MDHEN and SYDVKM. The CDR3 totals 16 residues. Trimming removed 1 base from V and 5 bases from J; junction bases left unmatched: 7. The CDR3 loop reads CASSLFLAGYGDTQYF. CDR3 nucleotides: TGTGCCAGCAGTTTATTTCTAGCGGGGTATGGAGATACGCAGTATTTT.

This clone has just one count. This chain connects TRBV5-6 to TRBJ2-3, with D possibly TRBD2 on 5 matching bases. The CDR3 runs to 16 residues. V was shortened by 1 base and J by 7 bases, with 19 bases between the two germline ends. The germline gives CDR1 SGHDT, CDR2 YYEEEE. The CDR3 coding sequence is TGTGCCAGCAGCTTGTTCGGGGATCGGGTAATAAATACGCAGTATTTT. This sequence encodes CASSLFGDRVINTQYF.

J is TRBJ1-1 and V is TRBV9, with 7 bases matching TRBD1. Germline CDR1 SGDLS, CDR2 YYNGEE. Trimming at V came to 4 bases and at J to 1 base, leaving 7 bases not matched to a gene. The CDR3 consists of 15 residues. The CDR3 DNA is TGTGCCAGCAGCCCACGACAGGGTCCGAACACTGAAGCTTTCTTT. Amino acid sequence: CASSPRQGPNTEAFF.

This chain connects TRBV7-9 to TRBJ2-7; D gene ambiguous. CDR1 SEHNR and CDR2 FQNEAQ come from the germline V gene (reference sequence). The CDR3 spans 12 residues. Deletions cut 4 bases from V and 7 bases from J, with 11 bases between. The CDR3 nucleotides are TGTGCCAGCAGCTCGGCAGCTCGAGAGCAGTACTTC. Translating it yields CASSSAAREQYF.

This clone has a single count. The CDR3 protein is CASQQMRSEAFF. In DNA form, the CDR3 reads TGTGCCAGCCAGCAAATGCGGTCTGAAGCTTTCTTT. The chain links TRBV2 to TRBJ1-1; no clear D. Trimming left V 8 bases short and J 6 bases short, with 13 bases between. The CDR3 has 12 residues. Germline assignment: CDR1 SNHLY and CDR2 FYNNEI.

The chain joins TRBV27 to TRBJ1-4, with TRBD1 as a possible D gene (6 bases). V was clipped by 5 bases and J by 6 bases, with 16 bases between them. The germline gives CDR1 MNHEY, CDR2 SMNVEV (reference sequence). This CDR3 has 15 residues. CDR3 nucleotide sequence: TGTGCCAGCAGTCAGTTACAGGGAGGTCATGAAAAACTGTTTTTT. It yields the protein CASSQLQGGHEKLFF.